The clone carrying this T cell receptor beta chain was recorded at least ten times. The sample comes from a study of identical twins. TCRdb recomputed calls from the 5' RACE reads with MiXCR, one row per CDR3 protein. Seen here are about 470,000 distinct CDR3 sequences, 20% to 25% observed once, and the top ten hold 2.9%. This sample was shared with a second study, whose subject was T cells expressing NK-cell markers. That report notes: It was sorted CD3+CD56+NKG2C+, CD3+CD56+NKG2C- and CD3+CD56-NKG2C+ T cells that supplied the TCR beta repertoires.

The sequenced sample was CD4+ T cells sorted from blood. The clonotype comes from a woman between 18 and 29 years old in good health.

CDR3 amino acids: CASSLQGYGYTF. CDR3 bases: TGTGCCAGCAGTTTACAGGGCTATGGCTACACCTTC. V usage is TRBV6-5 and J usage is TRBJ1-2; possible D gene TRBD1, 6 bases. CDR1 and CDR2 (germline): MNHEY, SVGAGI. This CDR3 has 12 amino acids. Trimming removed 4 bases from V and 4 bases from J, with 7 bases in between.